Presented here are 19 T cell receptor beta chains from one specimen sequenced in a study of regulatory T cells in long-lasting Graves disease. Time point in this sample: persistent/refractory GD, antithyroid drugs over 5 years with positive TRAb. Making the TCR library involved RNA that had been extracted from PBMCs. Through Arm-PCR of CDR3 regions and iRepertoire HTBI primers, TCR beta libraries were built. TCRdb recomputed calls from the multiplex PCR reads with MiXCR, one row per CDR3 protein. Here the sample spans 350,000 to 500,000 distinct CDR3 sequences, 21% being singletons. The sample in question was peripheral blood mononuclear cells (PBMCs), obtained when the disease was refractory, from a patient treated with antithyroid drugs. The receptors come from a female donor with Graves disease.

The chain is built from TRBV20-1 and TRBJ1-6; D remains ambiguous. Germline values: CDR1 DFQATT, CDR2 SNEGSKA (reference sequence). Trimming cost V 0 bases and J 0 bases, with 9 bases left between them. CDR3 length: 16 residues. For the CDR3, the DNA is TGCAGTGCTAGAGATCGGCTTCCCTCCTATAATTCACCCCTCCACTTT. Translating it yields CSARDRLPSYNSPLHF.

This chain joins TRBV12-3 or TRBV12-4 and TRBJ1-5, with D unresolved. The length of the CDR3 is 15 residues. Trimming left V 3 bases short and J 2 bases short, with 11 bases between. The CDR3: CASSLFSRRNQPQHF. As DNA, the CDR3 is TGTGCCAGCAGTTTGTTCAGCCGTCGCAATCAGCCCCAGCATTTT.

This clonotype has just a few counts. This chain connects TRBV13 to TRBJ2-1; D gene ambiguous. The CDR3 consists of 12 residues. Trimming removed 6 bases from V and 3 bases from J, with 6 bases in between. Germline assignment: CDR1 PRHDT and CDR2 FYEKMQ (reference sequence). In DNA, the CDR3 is TGTGCCAGCAGAATCAGCTACAATGAGCAGTTCTTC. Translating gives CASRISYNEQFF. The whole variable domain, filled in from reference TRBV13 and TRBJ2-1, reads AAGVIQSPRHLIKEKRETATLKCYPIPRHDTVYWYQQGPGQDPQFLISFYEKMQSDKGSIPDRFSAQQFSDYHSELNMSSLELGDSALYFCASRISYNEQFFGPGTRLTVL.

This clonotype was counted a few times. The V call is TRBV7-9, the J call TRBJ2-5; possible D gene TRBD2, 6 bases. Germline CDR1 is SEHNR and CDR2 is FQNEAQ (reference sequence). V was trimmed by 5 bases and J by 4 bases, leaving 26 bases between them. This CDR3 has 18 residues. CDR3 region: CASSADNPLAARGETQYF. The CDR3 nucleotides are TGTGCCAGCAGCGCAGACAACCCATTAGCGGCCCGGGGAGAGACCCAGTACTTC.

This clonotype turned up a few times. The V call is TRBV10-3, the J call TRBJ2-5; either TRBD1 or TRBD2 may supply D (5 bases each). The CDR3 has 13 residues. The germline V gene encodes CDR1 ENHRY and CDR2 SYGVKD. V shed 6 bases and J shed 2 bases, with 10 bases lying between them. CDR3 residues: CAISRDGQETQYF. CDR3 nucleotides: TGTGCCATCAGCCGGGACGGGCAAGAGACCCAGTACTTC.

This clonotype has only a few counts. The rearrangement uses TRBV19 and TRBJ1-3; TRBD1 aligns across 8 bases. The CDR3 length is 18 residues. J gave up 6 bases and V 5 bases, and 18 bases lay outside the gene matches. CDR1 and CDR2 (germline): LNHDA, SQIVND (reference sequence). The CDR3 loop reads CASSLSYRDRPLLNTIYF. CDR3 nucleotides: TGTGCCAGTAGTCTCTCGTACCGGGACAGGCCACTACTAAACACCATATATTTT.

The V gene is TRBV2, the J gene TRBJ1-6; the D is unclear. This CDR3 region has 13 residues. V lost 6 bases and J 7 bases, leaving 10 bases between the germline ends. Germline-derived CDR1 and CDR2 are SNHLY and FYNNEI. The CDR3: CASRGSLNSPLHF. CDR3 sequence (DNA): TGTGCCAGCAGGGGTTCGTTGAATTCACCCCTCCACTTT.

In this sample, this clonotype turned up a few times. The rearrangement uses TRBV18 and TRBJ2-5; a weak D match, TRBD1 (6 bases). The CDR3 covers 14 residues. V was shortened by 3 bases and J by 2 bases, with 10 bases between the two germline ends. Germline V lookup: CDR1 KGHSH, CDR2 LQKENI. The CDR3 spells CASSPGQKQETQYF. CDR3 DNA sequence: TGTGCCAGCTCACCGGGACAAAAACAAGAGACCCAGTACTTC.

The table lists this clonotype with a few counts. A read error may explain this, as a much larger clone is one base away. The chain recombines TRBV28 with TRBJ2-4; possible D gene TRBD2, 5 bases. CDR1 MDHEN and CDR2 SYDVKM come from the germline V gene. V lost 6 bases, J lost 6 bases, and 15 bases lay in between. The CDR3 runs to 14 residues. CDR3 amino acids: CASSPNSAPNIQYF. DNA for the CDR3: TGTGCCAGCAGCCCGAATAGCGCACCAAACATTCAGTACTTC.

The CDR3 reads CASSLGQGIYGYTF. CDR3 DNA: TGTGCCAGCAGCTTGGGACAGGGTATCTATGGCTACACCTTC. The V call is TRBV7-2, the J call TRBJ1-2; 9 bases match TRBD1. With 3 bases clipped from V and 4 bases from J, the junction kept 3 bases outside the gene matches. The CDR3 consists of 14 residues. Germline CDR1 is SGHTA and CDR2 is FQGNSA.

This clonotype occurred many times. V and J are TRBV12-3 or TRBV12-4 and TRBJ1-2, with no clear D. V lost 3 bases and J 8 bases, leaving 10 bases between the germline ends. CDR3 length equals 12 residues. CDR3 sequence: CASSLTPAGYTF. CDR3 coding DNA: TGTGCCAGCAGTTTGACGCCGGCCGGCTACACCTTC.

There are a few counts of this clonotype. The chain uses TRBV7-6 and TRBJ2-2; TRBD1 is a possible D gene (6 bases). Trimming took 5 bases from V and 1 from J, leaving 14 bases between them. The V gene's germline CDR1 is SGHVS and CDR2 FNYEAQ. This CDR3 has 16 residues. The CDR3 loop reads CASSPRTALNTGELFF. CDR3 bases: TGTGCCAGCAGCCCGAGGACAGCTTTGAACACCGGGGAGCTGTTTTTT.

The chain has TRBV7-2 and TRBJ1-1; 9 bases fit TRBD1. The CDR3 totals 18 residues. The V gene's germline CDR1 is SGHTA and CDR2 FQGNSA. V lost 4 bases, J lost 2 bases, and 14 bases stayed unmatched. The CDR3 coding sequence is TGTGCCAGCAGCTCTTCCGGGACAGGGAGCGTGCAAAACACTGAAGCTTTCTTT. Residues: CASSSSGTGSVQNTEAFF.

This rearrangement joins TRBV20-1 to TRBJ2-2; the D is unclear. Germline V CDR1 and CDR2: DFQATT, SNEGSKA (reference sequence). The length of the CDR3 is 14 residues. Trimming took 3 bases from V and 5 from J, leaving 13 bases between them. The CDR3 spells CSASARRKTGELFF. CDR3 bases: TGCAGTGCTAGTGCCAGGAGAAAGACCGGGGAGCTGTTTTTT.

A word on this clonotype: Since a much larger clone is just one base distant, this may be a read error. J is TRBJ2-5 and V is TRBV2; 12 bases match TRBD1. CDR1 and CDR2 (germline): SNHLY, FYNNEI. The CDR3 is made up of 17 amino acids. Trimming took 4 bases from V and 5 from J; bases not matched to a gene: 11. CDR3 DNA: TGTGCCAGCAGTGGAGATCTCGGTGGGACAGGGGGCGAGACCCAGTACTTC. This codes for CASSGDLGGTGGETQYF.

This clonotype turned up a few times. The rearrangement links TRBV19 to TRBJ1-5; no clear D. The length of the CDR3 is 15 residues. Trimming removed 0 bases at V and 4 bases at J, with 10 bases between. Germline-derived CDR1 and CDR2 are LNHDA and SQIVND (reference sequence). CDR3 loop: CASSIDPTGNQPQHF. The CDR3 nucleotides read TGTGCCAGTAGTATAGACCCGACGGGAAATCAGCCCCAGCATTTT.

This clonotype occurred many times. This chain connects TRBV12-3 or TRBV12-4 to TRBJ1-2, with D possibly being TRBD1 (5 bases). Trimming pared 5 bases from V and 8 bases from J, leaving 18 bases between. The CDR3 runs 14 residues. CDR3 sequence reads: CASSPDMRGRGYTF. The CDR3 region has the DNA TGTGCCAGCAGTCCAGACATGCGGGGCCGGGGCTACACCTTC.

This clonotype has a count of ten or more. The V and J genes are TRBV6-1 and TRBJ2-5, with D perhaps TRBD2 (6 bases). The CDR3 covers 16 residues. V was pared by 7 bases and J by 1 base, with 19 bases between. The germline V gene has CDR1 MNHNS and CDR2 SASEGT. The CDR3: CASMSRVSGIQETQYF. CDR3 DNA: TGTGCCAGCATGAGTAGGGTTAGCGGCATCCAAGAGACCCAGTACTTC.

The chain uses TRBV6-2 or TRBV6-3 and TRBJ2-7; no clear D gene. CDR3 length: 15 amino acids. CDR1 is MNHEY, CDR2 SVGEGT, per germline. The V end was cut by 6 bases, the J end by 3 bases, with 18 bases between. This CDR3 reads CASSPPGQWGYEQYF. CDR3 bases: TGTGCCAGCAGCCCGCCCGGGCAGTGGGGCTACGAGCAGTACTTC.